The following is a T cell receptor (beta chain) sequence with its context. The antigen remains undetermined. This sample is drawn from a study of OX40 agonist ivuxolimab in advanced cancers. For the study at large: Dose-escalation subjects each had hepatocellular carcinoma, melanoma, renal cell or head and neck cancer. Among those enrolled, mean age was approximately 60 years (range about 23 to 85) and roughly 84% were male. The study, taken as a whole, reports: At 0.1 to 3.0 mg/kg and by week 6, clonal expansion occurred in CD4+ and CD8+ blood T cells.

Autoimmune disease history or systemic immunosuppression led to patient exclusion. The assay was immunoSEQ multiplex PCR, and TCRdb's table has in-frame clones only and misses some. The table includes about 95,000 clones, around 90% detected once. Germline V gene sequence: CDR1 MDHEN, CDR2 SYDVKM. V was trimmed by 3 bases and J by 3 bases, leaving 12 bases between them. The CDR3 runs 14 residues. This specimen was CD4+ or CD8+ T cells sorted from blood, taken in a trial of the OX40 agonist ivuxolimab. The receptor was derived from an adult with an advanced solid tumor such as melanoma, head and neck, liver or kidney cancer. This chain connects TRBV28 to TRBJ2-7; D call uncertain. The CDR3 bases are TGTGCCAGCAGTTTTATCTTGGAAGGCTACGAGCAGTACTTC. Protein sequence: CASSFILEGYEQYF. Drawing the rest from reference TRBV28 and TRBJ2-7, the complete variable domain is DVKVTQSSRYLVKRTGEKVFLECVQDMDHENMFWYRQDPGLGLRLIYFSYDVKMKEKGDIPEGYSVSREKKERFSLILESASTNQTSMYLCASSFILEGYEQYFGPGTRLTVT.